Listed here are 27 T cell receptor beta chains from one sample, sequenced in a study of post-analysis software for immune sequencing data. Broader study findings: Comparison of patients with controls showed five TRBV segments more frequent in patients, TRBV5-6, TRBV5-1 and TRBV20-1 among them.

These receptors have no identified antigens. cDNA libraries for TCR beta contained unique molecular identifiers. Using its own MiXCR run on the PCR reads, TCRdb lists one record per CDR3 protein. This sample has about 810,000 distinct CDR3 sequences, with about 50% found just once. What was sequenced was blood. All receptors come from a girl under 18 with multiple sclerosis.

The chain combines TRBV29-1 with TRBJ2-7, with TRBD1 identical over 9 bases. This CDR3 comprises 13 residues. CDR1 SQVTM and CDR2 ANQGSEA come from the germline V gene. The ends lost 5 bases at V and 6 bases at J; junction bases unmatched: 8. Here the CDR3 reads CSVHGTGMGEQYF. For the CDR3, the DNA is TGCAGCGTTCACGGGACAGGGATGGGCGAGCAGTACTTC.

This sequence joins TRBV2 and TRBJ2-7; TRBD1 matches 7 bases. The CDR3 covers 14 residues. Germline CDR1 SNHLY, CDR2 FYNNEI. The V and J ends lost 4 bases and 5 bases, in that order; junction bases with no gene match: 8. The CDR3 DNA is TGTGCCAGCAGTGGGAACAGGGGTCTTGACGAGCAGTACTTC. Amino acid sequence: CASSGNRGLDEQYF.

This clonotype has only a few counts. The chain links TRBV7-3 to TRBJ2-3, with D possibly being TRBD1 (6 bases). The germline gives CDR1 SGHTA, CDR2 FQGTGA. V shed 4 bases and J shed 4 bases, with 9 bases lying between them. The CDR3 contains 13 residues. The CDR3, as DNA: TGTGCCAGCAGCTCCCAGGGGCCAGATACGCAGTATTTT. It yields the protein CASSSQGPDTQYF.

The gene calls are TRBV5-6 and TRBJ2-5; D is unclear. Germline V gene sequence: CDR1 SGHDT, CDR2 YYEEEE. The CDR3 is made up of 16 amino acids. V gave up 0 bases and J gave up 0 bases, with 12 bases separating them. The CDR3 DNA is TGTGCCAGCAGCTTGGGCAGTTCGCGGTACCAAGAGACCCAGTACTTC. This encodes CASSLGSSRYQETQYF.

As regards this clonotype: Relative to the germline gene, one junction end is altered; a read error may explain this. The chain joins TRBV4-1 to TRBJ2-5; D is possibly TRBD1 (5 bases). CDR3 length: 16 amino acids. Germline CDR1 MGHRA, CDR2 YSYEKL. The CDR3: CANSQDGRVQQETQYF. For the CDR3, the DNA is TGCGCCAACAGCCAAGACGGCAGGGTCCAGCAAGAGACCCAGTACTTC.

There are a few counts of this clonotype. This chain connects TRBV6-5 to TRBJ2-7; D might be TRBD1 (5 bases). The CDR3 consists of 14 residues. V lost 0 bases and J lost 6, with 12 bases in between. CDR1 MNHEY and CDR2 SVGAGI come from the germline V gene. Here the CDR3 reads CASSYSQTVTEQYF. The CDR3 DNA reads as TGTGCCAGCAGTTACTCCCAGACAGTAACCGAGCAGTACTTC.

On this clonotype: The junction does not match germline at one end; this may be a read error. DNA of the CDR3: TGTACCAGCAGCACGGGACTAGCGGGGGGGCTATACAATGAGCAGTTCTTC. Its protein product is CTSSTGLAGGLYNEQFF. The chain employs TRBV7-9 and TRBJ2-1, with TRBD2 matching over 16 bases. This CDR3 is built from 17 residues. CDR1 SEHNR and CDR2 FQNEAQ come from the germline V gene (reference sequence).

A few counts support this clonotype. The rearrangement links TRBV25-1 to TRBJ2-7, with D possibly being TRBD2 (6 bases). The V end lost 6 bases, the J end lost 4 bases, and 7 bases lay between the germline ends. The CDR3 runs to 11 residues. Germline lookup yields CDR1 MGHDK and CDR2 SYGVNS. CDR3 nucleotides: TGTGCCAGCAGGGCGGGGTACGAGCAGTACTTC. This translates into CASRAGYEQYF.

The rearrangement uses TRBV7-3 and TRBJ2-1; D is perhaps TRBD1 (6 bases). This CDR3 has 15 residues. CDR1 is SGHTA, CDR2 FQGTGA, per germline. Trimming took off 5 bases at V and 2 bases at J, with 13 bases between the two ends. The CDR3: CASSPSRGTYNEQFF. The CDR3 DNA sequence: TGTGCCAGCAGCCCCTCGAGGGGGACCTACAATGAGCAGTTCTTC.

The CDR3 DNA reads as TGTGCCAGCAGCTTAGGTCCGGGGTCTAATGAAAAACTGTTTTTT. It specifies CASSLGPGSNEKLFF. The rearrangement joins TRBV7-8 to TRBJ1-4; D is unclear. V was shortened by 1 base and J by 3 bases, with 9 bases between the two germline ends. CDR1 is SGHVS and CDR2 is FQNEAQ in the germline V gene. The CDR3 contains 15 residues.

The CDR3 coding sequence is TGTGCCAGCAGCCCCCCTAGCGGGATCTGGGATGAGCAGTTCTTC. Encoded protein: CASSPPSGIWDEQFF. The genes are TRBV3-1 and TRBJ2-1; TRBD2 aligns across 9 bases. Germline V gene lookup returns CDR1 LGHDT and CDR2 YNNKEL (reference sequence). J gave up 8 bases and V 4 bases, and 9 bases lay outside the gene matches. The CDR3 covers 15 residues.

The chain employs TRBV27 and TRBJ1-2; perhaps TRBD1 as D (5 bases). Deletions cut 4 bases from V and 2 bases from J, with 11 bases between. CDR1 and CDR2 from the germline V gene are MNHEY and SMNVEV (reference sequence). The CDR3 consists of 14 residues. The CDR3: CASSSRQSNYGYTF. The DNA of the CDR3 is TGTGCCAGCAGTTCGAGACAGTCAAACTATGGCTACACCTTC.

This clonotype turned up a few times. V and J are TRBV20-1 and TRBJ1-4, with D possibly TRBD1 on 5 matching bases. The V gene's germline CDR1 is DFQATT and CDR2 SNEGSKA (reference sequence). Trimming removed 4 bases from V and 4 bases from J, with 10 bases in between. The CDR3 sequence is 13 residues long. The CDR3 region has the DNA TGCAGTGCTACAGGGCAGGATAATGAAAAACTGTTTTTT. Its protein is CSATGQDNEKLFF.

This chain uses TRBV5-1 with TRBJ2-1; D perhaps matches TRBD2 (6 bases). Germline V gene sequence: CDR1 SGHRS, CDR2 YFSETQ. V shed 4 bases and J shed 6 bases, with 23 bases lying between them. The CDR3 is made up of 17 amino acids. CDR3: CASSALPTSPILNEQFF. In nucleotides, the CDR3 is TGCGCCAGCAGCGCCTTGCCCACTAGCCCGATACTCAATGAGCAGTTCTTC.

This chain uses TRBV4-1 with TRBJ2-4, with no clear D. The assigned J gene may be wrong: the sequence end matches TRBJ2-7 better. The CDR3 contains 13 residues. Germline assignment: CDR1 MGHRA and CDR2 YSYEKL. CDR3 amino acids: CASSEENGYEQYF. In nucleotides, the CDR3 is TGCGCCAGCAGCGAGGAAAATGGATACGAGCAGTACTTC.

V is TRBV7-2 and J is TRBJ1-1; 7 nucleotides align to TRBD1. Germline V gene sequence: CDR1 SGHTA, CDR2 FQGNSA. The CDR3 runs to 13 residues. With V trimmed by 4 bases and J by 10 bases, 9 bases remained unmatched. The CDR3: CASSYGTEGSAFF. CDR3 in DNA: TGTGCCAGCAGCTACGGGACAGAAGGTTCAGCTTTCTTT.

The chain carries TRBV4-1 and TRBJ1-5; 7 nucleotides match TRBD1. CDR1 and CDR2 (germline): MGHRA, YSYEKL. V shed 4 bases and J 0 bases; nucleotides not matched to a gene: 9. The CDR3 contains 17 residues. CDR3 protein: CASSRGTDTYSNQPQHF. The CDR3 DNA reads TGCGCCAGCAGCCGCGGGACAGACACCTATAGCAATCAGCCCCAGCATTTT.

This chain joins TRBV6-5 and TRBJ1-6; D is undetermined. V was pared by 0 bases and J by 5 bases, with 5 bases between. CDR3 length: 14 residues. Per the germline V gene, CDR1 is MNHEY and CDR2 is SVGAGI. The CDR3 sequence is CASSYSNHNSPLHF. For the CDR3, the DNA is TGTGCCAGCAGTTACTCGAACCATAATTCACCCCTCCACTTT.

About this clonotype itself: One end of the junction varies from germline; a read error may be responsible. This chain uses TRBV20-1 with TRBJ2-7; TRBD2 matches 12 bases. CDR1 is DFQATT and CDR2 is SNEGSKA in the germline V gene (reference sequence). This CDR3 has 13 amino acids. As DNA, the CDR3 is TGCAGTGCTAGTTCCCTAGCGGGGGGGCCGGCGTTCTTC. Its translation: CSASSLAGGPAFF.

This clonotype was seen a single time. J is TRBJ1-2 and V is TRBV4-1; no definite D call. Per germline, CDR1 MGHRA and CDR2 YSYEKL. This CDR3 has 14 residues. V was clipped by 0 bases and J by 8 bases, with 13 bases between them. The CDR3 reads CASSQEGGNEGYTF. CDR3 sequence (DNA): TGCGCCAGCAGCCAAGAAGGAGGGAATGAAGGCTACACCTTC.

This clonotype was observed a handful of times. The CDR3 spells CSAREFLRGSSYEQYF. The DNA of the CDR3 is TGCAGTGCTAGAGAATTCTTGCGGGGAAGCTCCTACGAGCAGTACTTC. The V and J genes are TRBV20-1 and TRBJ2-7; the D gene is possibly TRBD2 (6 bases). Germline lookup yields CDR1 DFQATT and CDR2 SNEGSKA (reference sequence). This CDR3 has 16 residues. Deletions cut 0 bases from V and 0 bases from J, with 15 bases between.

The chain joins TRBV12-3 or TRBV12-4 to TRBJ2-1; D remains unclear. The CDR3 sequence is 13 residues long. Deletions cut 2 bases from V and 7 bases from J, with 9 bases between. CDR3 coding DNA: TGTGCCAGCAGTTTAAATCGATGGAATGAGCAGTTCTTC. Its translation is CASSLNRWNEQFF.

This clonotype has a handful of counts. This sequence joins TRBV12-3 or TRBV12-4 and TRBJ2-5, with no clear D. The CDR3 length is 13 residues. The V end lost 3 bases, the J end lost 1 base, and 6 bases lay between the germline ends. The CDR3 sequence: CASSFVRQETQYF. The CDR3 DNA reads TGTGCCAGCAGTTTTGTTCGCCAAGAGACCCAGTACTTC.

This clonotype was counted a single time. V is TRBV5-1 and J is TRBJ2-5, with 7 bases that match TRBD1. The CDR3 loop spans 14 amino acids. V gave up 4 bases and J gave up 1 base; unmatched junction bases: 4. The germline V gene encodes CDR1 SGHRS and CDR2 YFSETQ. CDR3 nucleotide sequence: TGCGCCAGCAGCAAGGGGGCTAGCCAAGAGACCCAGTACTTC. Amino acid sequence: CASSKGASQETQYF.

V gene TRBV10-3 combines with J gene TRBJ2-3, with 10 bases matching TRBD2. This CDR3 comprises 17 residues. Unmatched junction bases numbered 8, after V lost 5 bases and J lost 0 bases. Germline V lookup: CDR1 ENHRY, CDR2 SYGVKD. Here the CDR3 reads CAISSHSGGTSTDTQYF. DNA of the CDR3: TGTGCCATCAGTTCCCATAGCGGGGGGACTAGCACAGATACGCAGTATTTT.

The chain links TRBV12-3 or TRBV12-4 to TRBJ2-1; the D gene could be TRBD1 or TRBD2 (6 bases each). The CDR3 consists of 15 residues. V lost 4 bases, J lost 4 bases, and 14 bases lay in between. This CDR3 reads CASSSGIGGYNEQFF. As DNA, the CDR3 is TGTGCCAGCAGTTCCGGGATAGGGGGGTACAATGAGCAGTTCTTC.

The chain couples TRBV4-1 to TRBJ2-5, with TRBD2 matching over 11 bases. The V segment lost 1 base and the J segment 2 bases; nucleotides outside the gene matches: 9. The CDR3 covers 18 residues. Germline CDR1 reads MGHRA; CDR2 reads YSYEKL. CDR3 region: CASSQVQMTSGNQETQYF. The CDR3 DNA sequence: TGCGCCAGCAGCCAAGTTCAAATGACTAGCGGGAATCAAGAGACCCAGTACTTC.